This TCR beta chain was sequenced in a study of regulatory T cells in long-lasting Graves disease. The time point denotes: newly diagnosed GD, antithyroid drugs for less than 3 months. RNA extracted from PBMCs served as the sequencing template. Patients were enrolled at an endocrinology department in Xi'an, China. Overall study findings and caveats: Favoring TRBV28, TRBJ1-2 and TRBJ2-5 was a feature seen in persistent disease.

This CDR3 comprises 15 residues. Looked up from germline, CDR1 is SEHNR and CDR2 is FQNEAQ (reference sequence). V was shortened by 4 bases and J by 3 bases, with 15 bases between the two germline ends. Arm-PCR of CDR3 regions and iRepertoire HTBI primers were used to build TCR beta libraries. In the source study's methods: Across all samples, about 60 TRBV segments and around 13 TRBJ segments were identified. TCRdb re-called the multiplex PCR reads through MiXCR, storing one row per CDR3 protein. The V and J calls follow TCRdb's processing rather than the paper's. Among 200,000 to 250,000 distinct CDR3 sequences listed, roughly a fifth were seen once. In this sample, this clonotype turned up many times. Its antigen remains unknown. Separately, the same data were catalogued under a study of T cells in Graves' hyperthyroidism and ophthalmopathy. That source reports: Diagnoses were established using clinical symptoms, serum thyroxine and TRAb, thyroid ultrasound and orbital computed tomography.

The TCR comes from a woman aged 25 to 39 with Graves disease. The sample here was peripheral blood mononuclear cells (PBMCs), taken at new diagnosis, from a patient treated with antithyroid drugs. This chain links TRBV7-9 with TRBJ1-1; maybe TRBD1 (5 bases). Written as DNA, the CDR3 is TGTGCCAGCAGCTCCAGGGTGGCCCCCTACACTGAAGCTTTCTTT. This sequence encodes CASSSRVAPYTEAFF.